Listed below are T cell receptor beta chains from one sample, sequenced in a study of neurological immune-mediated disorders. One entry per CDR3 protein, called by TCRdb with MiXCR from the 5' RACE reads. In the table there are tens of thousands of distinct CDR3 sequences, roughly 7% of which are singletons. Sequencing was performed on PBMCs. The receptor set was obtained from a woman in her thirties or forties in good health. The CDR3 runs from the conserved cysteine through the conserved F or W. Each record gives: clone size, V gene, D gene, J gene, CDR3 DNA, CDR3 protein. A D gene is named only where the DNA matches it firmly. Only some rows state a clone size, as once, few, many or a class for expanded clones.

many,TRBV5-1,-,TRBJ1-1,TGCGCCAGCAGCCCCTGGGACTCCGGGGTCACTGAAGCTTTCTTT,CASSPWDSGVTEAFF
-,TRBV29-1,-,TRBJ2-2,TGCAGCGTGGAGACAACCCCTCCCGGGGAGCTGTTTTTT,CSVETTPPGELFF
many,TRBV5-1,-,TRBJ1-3,TGCGCCAGCAGCTTGGAGGTCAGGCCTGGAAACACCATATATTTT,CASSLEVRPGNTIYF
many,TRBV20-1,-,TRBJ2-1,TGCAGTGCCCCCCGGTACAATGAGCAGTTCTTC,CSAPRYNEQFF
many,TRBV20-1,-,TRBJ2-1,TGCAGTGCGAAAAGGGGTAGCTCCTACAATGAGCAGTTCTTC,CSAKRGSSYNEQFF
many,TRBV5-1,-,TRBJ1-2,TGCGCCAGCAGCTTGGACGGGGGGCTTGACTATGGCTACACCTTC,CASSLDGGLDYGYTF
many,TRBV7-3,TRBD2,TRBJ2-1,TGTGCCAGCAGCTTAACTAGCGGGAGCAATGAGCAGTTCTTC,CASSLTSGSNEQFF
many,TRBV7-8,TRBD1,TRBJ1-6,TGTGCCAGCAGCTCTGGGACAGCGAATTCACCCCTCCACTTT,CASSSGTANSPLHF
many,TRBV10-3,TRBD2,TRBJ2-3,TGTGCCATCAGTGTGGCCCTAGCGGGAGGCCGGGGTAGCACAGATACGCAGTATTTT,CAISVALAGGRGSTDTQYF
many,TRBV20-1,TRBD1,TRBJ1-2,TGCAGCGGGGGACAGGGTCTGTCGAACACCTTC,CSGGQGLSNTF
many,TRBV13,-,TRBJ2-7,TGTGCCAGCAGCTCTGGGGGCGGGAGAACGGGCGAGCAGTACTTC,CASSSGGGRTGEQYF
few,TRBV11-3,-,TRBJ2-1,TGTGCCAGCAGCCCTCACCGCATGGACAATGAGCAGTTCTTC,CASSPHRMDNEQFF
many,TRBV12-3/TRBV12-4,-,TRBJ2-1,TGTGCCAGCAGTTTTGAGGACACCCGTTTCTCCTACAATGAGCAGTTCTTC,CASSFEDTRFSYNEQFF
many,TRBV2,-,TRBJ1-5,TGTGCCAGCAGTGAAGCGCCATGGAAGGCTCAGGGCAAGAGCAATCAGCCCCAGCATTTT,CASSEAPWKAQGKSNQPQHF
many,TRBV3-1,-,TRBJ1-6,TGTGCCAGCAGCCAGCTGGGTAGGAATTCACCCCTCCACTTT,CASSQLGRNSPLHF
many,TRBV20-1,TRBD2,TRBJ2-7,TGCAGTGCTCTACTAGCGGGGCTCTCCTACGAGCAGTACTTC,CSALLAGLSYEQYF
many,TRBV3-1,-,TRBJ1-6,TGTGCCAGCAGCCTAACGGCCGGGACGTATAATTCACCCCTCCACTTT,CASSLTAGTYNSPLHF
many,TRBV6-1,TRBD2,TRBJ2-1,TGTGCCAGCAGTGAACTAGCGGGCTCCTACAATGAGCAGTTCTTC,CASSELAGSYNEQFF
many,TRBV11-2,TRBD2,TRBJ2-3,TGTGCCAGCAGCTCAGCCGGACTAGCGGGGAATACGCAGTATTTT,CASSSAGLAGNTQYF
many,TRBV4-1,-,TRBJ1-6,TGCGCCAGCAGCCAAGAAACAGGGAGCAGCAATTCACCCCTCCACTTT,CASSQETGSSNSPLHF
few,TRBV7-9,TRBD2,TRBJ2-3,TGTGCCAGCATCGCGCCAGGCGGGACTAGCGGGAGATACCCAGATACGCAGTATTTT,CASIAPGGTSGRYPDTQYF
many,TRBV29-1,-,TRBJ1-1,TGCAGCGTTACACGGTCCCGGGGCACTGAAGCTTTCTTT,CSVTRSRGTEAFF
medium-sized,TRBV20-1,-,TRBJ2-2,TGCAGTGCCCTTACAGGAAACGCGAACACCGGGGAGCTGTTTTTT,CSALTGNANTGELFF
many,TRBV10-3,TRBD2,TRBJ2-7,TGTGCCATCAGTGAGTCCAGCGGGACTTCCTACGAGCAGTACTTC,CAISESSGTSYEQYF
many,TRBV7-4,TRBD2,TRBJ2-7,TGTGCCAGCAGCTGGCTCTTTAAAGGGACTAGCGGGAGTACCTCCTACGAGCAGTACTTC,CASSWLFKGTSGSTSYEQYF
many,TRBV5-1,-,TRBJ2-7,TGCGCCAGCAGCTCCTGGTCGGAAATCTACGAGCAGTACTTC,CASSSWSEIYEQYF
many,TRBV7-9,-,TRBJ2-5,TGTGCCAGCAGCTTTTTATCCGGAGAGACCCAGTACTTC,CASSFLSGETQYF
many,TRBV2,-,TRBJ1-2,TGTGCCAGCTCTTATGGCTACACCTTC,CASSYGYTF
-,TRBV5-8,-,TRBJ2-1,TGTGCCAGCAGCCATCCAGACAGGAGCTCCTACAATGAGCAGTTCTTC,CASSHPDRSSYNEQFF
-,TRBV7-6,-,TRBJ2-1,TGTGCCAGCAGCTGGGACTCTTCCCTATACAATGAGCAGTTCTTC,CASSWDSSLYNEQFF
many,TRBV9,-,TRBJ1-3,TGTGCCAGCAGCGTTTCTATTGGGACTGGAAACACCATATATTTT,CASSVSIGTGNTIYF
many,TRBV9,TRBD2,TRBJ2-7,TGTGCCAGCAGCGTAGAGGGTAGCGGGAGCTACGAGCAGTACTTC,CASSVEGSGSYEQYF
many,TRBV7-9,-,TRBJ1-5,TGTGCCAGCAGCTCAGGGTCGGTCAATCAGCCCCAGCATTTT,CASSSGSVNQPQHF
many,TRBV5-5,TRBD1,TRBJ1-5,TGTGCCAGCAGCTCCGACAGGGGAGGTTTTAGCAATCAGCCCCAGCATTTT,CASSSDRGGFSNQPQHF
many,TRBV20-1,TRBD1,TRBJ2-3,TGCAGTGCTACCTTAGGACAGGGCACGGATACGCAGTATTTT,CSATLGQGTDTQYF
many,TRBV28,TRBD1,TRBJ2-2,TGTGCCAGCAGTCCCGGACAGGGTCCGGGCACCGGGGAGCTGTTTTTT,CASSPGQGPGTGELFF